Sequencing of this T cell receptor (beta chain) was carried out in a study of regulatory T cells in long-lasting Graves disease. Arm-PCR of CDR3 regions and iRepertoire HTBI primers were the basis on which TCR beta libraries were built. Each CDR3 protein gets one entry after TCRdb re-called the multiplex PCR reads with MiXCR. Found here are hundreds of thousands of distinct CDR3 sequences, about 16% of them singletons; the top ten hold about 10%. This clonotype occurred many times. The CDR3 runs to 14 residues. V lost 1 base, J lost 8 bases, and 17 bases lay in between. The germline CDR1 and CDR2 sequences are DFQATT and SNEGSKA (reference sequence). Time point denoted: newly diagnosed GD, antithyroid drugs for less than 3 months. Construction of the TCR library relied on RNA isolated from PBMCs. In each case, Graves' disease was diagnosed per American Thyroid Association guidelines. The sample was also reused in another study, on T cells in Graves' hyperthyroidism and ophthalmopathy. Per that paper: Most clonotypes that expanded in the thyroid above 0.001 also showed up in blood.

The source was peripheral blood mononuclear cells (PBMCs), collected at new diagnosis, from a patient treated with antithyroid drugs. The chain carries TRBV20-1 and TRBJ2-5; D ambiguous. This receptor was identified in a woman in her twenties or thirties with Graves disease. The CDR3 protein is CSARASWPTSTQYF. The DNA for the CDR3 is TGCAGTGCTAGAGCCTCATGGCCGACGAGCACCCAGTACTTC.